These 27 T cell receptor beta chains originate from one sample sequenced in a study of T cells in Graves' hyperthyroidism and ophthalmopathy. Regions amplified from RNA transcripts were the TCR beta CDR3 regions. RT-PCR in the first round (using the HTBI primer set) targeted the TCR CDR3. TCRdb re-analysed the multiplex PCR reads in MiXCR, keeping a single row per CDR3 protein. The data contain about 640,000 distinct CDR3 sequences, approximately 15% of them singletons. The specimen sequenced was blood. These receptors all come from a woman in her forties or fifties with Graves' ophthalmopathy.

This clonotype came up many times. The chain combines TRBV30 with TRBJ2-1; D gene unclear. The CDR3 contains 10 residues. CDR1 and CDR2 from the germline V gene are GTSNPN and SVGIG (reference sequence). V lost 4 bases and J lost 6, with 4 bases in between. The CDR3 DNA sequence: TGTGCCTGGATTATCAATGAGCAGTTCTTC. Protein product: CAWIINEQFF.

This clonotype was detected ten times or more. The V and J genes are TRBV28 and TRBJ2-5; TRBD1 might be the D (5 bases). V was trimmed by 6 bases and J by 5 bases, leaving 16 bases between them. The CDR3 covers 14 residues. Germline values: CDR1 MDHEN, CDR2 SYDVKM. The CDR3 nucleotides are TGTGCCAGCAGCCAGCCAATTGGGGCTGAGACCCAGTACTTC. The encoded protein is CASSQPIGAETQYF.

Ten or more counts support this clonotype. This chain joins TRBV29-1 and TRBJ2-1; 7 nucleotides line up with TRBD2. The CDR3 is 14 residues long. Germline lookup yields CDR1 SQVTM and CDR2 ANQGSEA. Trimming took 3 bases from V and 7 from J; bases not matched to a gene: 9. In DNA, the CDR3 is TGCAGCGTTGAGACAGCGGGGCTTTTTAATGAGCAGTTCTTC. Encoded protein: CSVETAGLFNEQFF.

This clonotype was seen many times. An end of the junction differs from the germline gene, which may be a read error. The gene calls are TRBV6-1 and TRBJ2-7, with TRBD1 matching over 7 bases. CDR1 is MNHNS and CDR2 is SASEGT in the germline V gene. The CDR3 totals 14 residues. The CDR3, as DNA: TGTGCCAGCAGTCAAGCCCAGGGGGCCTACGAGCAGTACTTC. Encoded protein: CASSQAQGAYEQYF.

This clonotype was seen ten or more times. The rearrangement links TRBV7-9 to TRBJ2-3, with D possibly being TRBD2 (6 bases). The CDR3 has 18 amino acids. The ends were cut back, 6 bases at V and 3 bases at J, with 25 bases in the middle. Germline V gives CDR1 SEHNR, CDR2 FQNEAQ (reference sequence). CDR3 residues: CASRPPFSGPVGTDTQYF. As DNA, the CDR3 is TGTGCCAGCAGACCGCCATTTAGCGGACCGGTGGGGACAGATACGCAGTATTTT.

The CDR3 DNA follows: TGTGCCAGCCACCCGGGACCCGGGGACGAGCAGTACTTC. It encodes CASHPGPGDEQYF. The V call is TRBV6-1, the J call TRBJ2-7; either TRBD1 or TRBD2 may fit D (5 bases each). From germline, CDR1 is MNHNS and CDR2 SASEGT. CDR3 size: 13 residues. V gave up 8 bases and J gave up 5 bases, with 16 bases separating them.

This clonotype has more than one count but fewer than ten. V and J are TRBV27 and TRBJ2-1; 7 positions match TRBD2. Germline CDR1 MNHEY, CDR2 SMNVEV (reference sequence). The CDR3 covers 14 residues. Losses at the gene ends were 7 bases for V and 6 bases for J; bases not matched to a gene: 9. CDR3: CASTTGAGANEQFF. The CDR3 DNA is TGTGCCAGCACCACCGGGGCGGGAGCCAATGAGCAGTTCTTC.

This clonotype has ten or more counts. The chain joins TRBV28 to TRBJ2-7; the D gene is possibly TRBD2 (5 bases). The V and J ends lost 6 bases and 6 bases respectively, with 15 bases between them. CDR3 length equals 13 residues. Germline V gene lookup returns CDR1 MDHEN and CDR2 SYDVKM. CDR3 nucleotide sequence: TGTGCCAGCAGACGGCGGGCCGGGCTCGAGCAGTACTTC. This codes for CASRRRAGLEQYF. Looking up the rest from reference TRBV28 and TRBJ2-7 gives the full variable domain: DVKVTQSSRYLVKRTGEKVFLECVQDMDHENMFWYRQDPGLGLRLIYFSYDVKMKEKGDIPEGYSVSREKKERFSLILESASTNQTSMYLCASRRRAGLEQYFGPGTRLTVT.

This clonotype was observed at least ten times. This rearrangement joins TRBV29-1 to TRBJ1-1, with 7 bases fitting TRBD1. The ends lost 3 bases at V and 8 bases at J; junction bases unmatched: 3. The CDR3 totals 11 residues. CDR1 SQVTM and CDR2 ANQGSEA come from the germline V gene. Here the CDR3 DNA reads TGCAGCGTTGATATGGGACAGGAAGCTTTCTTT. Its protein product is CSVDMGQEAFF.

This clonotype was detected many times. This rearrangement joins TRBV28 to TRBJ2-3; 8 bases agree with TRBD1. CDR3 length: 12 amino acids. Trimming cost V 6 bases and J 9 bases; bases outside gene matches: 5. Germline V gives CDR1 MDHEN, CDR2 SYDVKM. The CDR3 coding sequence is TGTGCCAGCAGAGGCAGGGGGCCGACGCAGTATTTT. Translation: CASRGRGPTQYF.

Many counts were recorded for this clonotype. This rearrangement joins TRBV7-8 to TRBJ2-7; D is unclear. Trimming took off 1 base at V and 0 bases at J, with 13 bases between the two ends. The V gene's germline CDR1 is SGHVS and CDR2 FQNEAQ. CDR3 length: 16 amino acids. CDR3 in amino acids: CASSLVPPISSYEQYF. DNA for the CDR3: TGTGCCAGCAGCTTAGTCCCTCCAATCAGCTCCTACGAGCAGTACTTC.

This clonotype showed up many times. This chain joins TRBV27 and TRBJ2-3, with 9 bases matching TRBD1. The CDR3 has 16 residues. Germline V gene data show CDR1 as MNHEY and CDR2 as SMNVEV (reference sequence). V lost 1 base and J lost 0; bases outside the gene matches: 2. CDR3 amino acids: CASSLYRGPSTDTQYF. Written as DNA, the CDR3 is TGTGCCAGCAGTTTATACAGGGGGCCTAGCACAGATACGCAGTATTTT.

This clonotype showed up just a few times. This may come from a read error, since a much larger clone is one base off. The CDR3 reads CASSPRGFPSCEQYF. CDR3 DNA sequence: TGTGCCAGCAGTCCCAGGGGCTTCCCATCCTGCGAGCAGTACTTC. The chain carries TRBV28 and TRBJ2-7, with D maybe TRBD1 (6 bases). In germline, CDR1 is MDHEN, CDR2 SYDVKM. CDR3 length: 15 amino acids.

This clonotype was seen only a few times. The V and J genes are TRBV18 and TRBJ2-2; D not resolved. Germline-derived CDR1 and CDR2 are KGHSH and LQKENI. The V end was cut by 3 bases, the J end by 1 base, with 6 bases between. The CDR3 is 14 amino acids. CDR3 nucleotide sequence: TGTGCCAGCTCACCGAGGTTGAACACCGGGGAGCTGTTTTTT. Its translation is CASSPRLNTGELFF.

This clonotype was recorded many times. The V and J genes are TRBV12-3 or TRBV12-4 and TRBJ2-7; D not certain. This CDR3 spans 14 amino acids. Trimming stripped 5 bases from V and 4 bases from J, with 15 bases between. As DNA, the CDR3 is TGTGCCAGCAGTCGAACAGACTGGATATACGAGCAGTACTTC. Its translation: CASSRTDWIYEQYF.

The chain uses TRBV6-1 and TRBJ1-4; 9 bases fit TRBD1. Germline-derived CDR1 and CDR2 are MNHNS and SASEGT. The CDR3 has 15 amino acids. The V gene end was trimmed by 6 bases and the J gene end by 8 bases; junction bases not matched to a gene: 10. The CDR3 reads CASRQPGTGWEKLFF. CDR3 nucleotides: TGTGCCAGCAGACAACCCGGGACAGGGTGGGAAAAACTGTTTTTT.

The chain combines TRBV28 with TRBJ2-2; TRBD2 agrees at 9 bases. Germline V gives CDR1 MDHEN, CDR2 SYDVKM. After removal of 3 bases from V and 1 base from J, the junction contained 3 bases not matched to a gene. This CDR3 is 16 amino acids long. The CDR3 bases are TGTGCCAGCAGTTTCCCTAGCGGGATGAACACCGGGGAGCTGTTTTTT. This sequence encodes CASSFPSGMNTGELFF.

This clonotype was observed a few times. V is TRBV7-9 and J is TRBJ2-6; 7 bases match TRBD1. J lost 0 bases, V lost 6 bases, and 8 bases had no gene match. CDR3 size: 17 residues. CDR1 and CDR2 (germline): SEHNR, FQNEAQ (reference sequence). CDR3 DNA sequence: TGTGCCAGCAGGAACAGGGGTCCCAACTCTGGGGCCAACGTCCTGACTTTC. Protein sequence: CASRNRGPNSGANVLTF. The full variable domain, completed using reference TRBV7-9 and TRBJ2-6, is DTGVSQNPRHKITKRGQNVTFRCDPISEHNRLYWYRQTLGQGPEFLTYFQNEAQLEKSRLLSDRFSAERPKGSFSTLEIQRTEQGDSAMYLCASRNRGPNSGANVLTFGAGSRLTVL.

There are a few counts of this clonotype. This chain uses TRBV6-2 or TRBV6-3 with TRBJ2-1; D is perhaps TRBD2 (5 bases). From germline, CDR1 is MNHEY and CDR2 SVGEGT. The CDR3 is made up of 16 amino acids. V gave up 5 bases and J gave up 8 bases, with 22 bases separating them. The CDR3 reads CASSPRIDAREHEQFF. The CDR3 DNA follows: TGTGCCAGCAGTCCCCGAATAGACGCCCGGGAACATGAGCAGTTCTTC.

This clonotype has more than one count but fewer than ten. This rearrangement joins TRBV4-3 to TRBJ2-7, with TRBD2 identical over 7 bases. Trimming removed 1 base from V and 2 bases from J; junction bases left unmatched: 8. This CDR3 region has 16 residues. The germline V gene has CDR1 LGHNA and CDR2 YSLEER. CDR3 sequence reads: CASSQVKSSGTYEQYF. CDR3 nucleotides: TGCGCCAGCAGCCAAGTAAAGTCTAGCGGAACCTACGAGCAGTACTTC.

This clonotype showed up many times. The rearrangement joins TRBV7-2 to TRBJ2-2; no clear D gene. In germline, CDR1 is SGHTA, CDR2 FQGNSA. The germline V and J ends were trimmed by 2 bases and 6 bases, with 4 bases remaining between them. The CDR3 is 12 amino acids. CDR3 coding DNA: TGTGCCAGCAGCTTAAGGGCCGGGGAGCTGTTTTTT. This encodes CASSLRAGELFF.

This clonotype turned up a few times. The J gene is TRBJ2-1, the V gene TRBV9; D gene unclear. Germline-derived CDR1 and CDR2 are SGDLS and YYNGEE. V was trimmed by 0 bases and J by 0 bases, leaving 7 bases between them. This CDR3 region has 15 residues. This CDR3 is CASSVAASSYNEQFF. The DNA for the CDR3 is TGTGCCAGCAGCGTAGCTGCCTCCTCCTACAATGAGCAGTTCTTC.

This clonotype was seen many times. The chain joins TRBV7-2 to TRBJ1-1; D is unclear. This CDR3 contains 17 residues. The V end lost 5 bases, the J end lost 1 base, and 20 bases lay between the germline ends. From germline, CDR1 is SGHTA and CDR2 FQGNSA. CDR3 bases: TGTGCCAGCAGCCTCACGACGGTGTCGTCAGGGAACACTGAAGCTTTCTTT. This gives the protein CASSLTTVSSGNTEAFF.

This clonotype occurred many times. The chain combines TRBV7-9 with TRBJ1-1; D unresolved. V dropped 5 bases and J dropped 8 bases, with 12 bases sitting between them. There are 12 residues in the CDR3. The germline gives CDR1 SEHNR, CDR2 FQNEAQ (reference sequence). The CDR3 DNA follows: TGTGCCAGCAGCCTCAGTCCACTGGAAGCTTTCTTT. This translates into CASSLSPLEAFF.

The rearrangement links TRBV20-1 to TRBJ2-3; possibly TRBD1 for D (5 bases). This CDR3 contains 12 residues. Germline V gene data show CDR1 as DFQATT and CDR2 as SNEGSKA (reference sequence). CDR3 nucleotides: TGCAACGCGGTCAGGGGCACAGATACGCAGTATTTT. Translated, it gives CNAVRGTDTQYF.

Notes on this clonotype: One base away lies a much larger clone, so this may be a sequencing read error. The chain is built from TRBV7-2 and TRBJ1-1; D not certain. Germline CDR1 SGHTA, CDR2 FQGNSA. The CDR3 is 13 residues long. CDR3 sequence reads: CASSLKQNTEALF. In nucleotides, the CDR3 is TGTGCCAGCAGCTTAAAGCAGAACACTGAAGCTCTCTTT.

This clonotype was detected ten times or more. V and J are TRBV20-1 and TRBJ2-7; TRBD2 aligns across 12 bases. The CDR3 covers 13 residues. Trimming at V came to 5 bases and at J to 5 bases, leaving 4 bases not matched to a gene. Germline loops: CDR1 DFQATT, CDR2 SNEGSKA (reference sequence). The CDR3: CSAPSGRANEQYF. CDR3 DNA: TGCAGTGCTCCTAGCGGGAGGGCCAACGAGCAGTACTTC.